Below, 12 T cell receptor beta chains from the same sample are listed, as sequenced in a study of cytomegalovirus exposure and HLA in healthy donors. Profiled with immunoSEQ multiplex PCR; TCRdb holds only in-frame clones, not every one. The repertoire consists of about 180,000 clones, with roughly 89% occurring once and the leading ten covering approximately 1.5%. Sequences were obtained from PBMCs. These receptors were collected from a woman under 40 in good health and CMV-seronegative.

The chain uses TRBV5-4 and TRBJ1-1; D possibly corresponds to TRBD1 (6 bases). CDR1 SGHNT and CDR2 YYREEE come from the germline V gene (reference sequence). V was trimmed by 3 bases and J by 0 bases, leaving 12 bases between them. The CDR3 extends over 15 amino acids. The CDR3 is CASSSTGDMNTEAFF. CDR3 DNA sequence: TGTGCCAGCAGCTCAACCGGGGACATGAACACTGAAGCTTTCTTT.

The CDR3 coding sequence is TGTGCCAGCAGCCACGTAGCAGGGCCCTATGTAGGGCAGTACTTC. It encodes CASSHVAGPYVGQYF. The V and J genes are TRBV14 and TRBJ2-7; tentatively, D is TRBD1 (5 bases). V was cut by 3 bases and J by 9 bases, with 21 bases left in between. This CDR3 is 15 amino acids long. The germline V gene has CDR1 SGHDN and CDR2 FVKESK.

The J gene is TRBJ2-3, the V gene TRBV6-4; TRBD2 agrees at 8 bases. With 6 bases clipped from V and 2 bases from J, the junction kept 10 bases outside the gene matches. The CDR3 loop spans 16 amino acids. In germline, CDR1 is MRHNA, CDR2 SNTAGT. CDR3 nucleotides: TGTGCCAGCAGAGGGCTCCGGCGGGGGGACACAGATACGCAGTATTTT. This gives the protein CASRGLRRGDTDTQYF.

Here the CDR3 DNA reads TGCAGCGTTGTCCCGGTTTCCTACAATGAGCAGTTCTTC. It is translated as CSVVPVSYNEQFF. The chain has TRBV29-1 and TRBJ2-1; no firm D call. The length of the CDR3 is 13 residues. V was cut by 4 bases and J by 1 base, with 8 bases left in between. Per the germline V gene, CDR1 is SQVTM and CDR2 is ANQGSEA.

The chain recombines TRBV9 with TRBJ1-2; 7 nucleotides align to TRBD1. The V gene's germline CDR1 is SGDLS and CDR2 YYNGEE. There are 16 residues in the CDR3. V lost 1 base and J lost 8; bases outside the gene matches: 14. The CDR3 loop is CASSVPRTGTNVGYTF. The CDR3 DNA reads as TGTGCCAGCAGCGTACCCCGGACAGGCACTAATGTCGGCTACACCTTC.

About this clone: The junction does not match germline at one end; this may be a read error. The V and J genes are TRBV29-1 and TRBJ2-5, with 11 positions matching TRBD2. The CDR3 is 12 residues long. Germline CDR1 is SQVTM and CDR2 is ANQGSEA. In DNA form, the CDR3 reads TGCAGCGTGGAAACCCCACTAGCGGGGGTAGACTTC. Translation: CSVETPLAGVDF.

V gene TRBV27 combines with J gene TRBJ2-3; the D gene is possibly TRBD2 (5 bases). CDR3 length equals 14 residues. The V and J ends lost 2 bases and 4 bases respectively, with 10 bases between them. CDR1 MNHEY and CDR2 SMNVEV come from the germline V gene (reference sequence). This CDR3 reads CASSLVGEPDTQYF. The CDR3 DNA reads TGTGCCAGCAGTTTAGTCGGGGAGCCAGATACGCAGTATTTT.

This chain joins TRBV5-1 and TRBJ1-1, with 10 bases identical to TRBD1. Germline V gene lookup returns CDR1 SGHRS and CDR2 YFSETQ. V lost 6 bases to trimming and J lost 4 bases; unmatched junction nucleotides: 3. The CDR3 spans 13 residues. The CDR3 spells CASTGQGSTEAFF. In DNA form, the CDR3 reads TGCGCCAGCACGGGACAGGGGTCCACTGAAGCTTTCTTT.

The sample holds many counts of this clone. V usage is TRBV6-5 and J usage is TRBJ1-2; D unclear. Germline CDR1 and CDR2: MNHEY and SVGAGI. V was cut by 0 bases and J by 4 bases, with 12 bases left in between. CDR3 length equals 15 residues. The CDR3 DNA reads TGTGCCAGCAGTTACTCGGCGGAGTCGACCTATGGCTACACCTTC. Protein sequence: CASSYSAESTYGYTF.

The J gene is TRBJ1-1, the V gene TRBV6-1; the D is unclear. There are 10 residues in the CDR3. The germline CDR1 and CDR2 sequences are MNHNS and SASEGT. The V end was cut by 6 bases, the J end by 7 bases, with 6 bases between. The CDR3 DNA follows: TGTGCCAGCAGCTTTAGTGAAGCTTTCTTT. It encodes CASSFSEAFF.

In this sample, this clone turned up a few times. The genes are TRBV7-2 and TRBJ2-5, with 8 bases aligning to TRBD1. The germline V gene encodes CDR1 SGHTA and CDR2 FQGNSA. This CDR3 region has 13 residues. The J segment lost 10 bases and the V segment lost 1 base, leaving 5 bases of the junction unmatched. CDR3 DNA: TGTGCCAGCAGCTTAGGGTTCGACAGGGGCCAGTACTTC. It is translated as CASSLGFDRGQYF.

The rearrangement uses TRBV4-3 and TRBJ1-3; maybe TRBD1 (6 bases). The CDR3 covers 15 residues. V was pared by 1 base and J by 8 bases, with 15 bases between. Germline values: CDR1 LGHNA, CDR2 YSLEER. The CDR3, as DNA: TGCGCCAGCAGCCAAGGCAGGGGTTCAACGGACACCATATATTTT. As protein: CASSQGRGSTDTIYF.